The rows below give T cell receptor beta chains drawn from one sample of a study of T-cell reconstitution after alpha-beta-depleted transplantation in children. TCRdb itself ran the PCR reads through MiXCR, one entry per CDR3 protein. The sample has roughly 200,000 distinct CDR3 sequences, approximately 6.3% seen once. Sequences were derived from PBMCs, sampled before TCRalphabeta/CD19-depleted stem cell transplant. The receptor source for this set is a boy between 2 and 15 years old with acute lymphoblastic leukemia, due to receive a stem cell transplant. Both conserved end residues are part of each CDR3. The D gene is left open where the match is weak. Not every row has a clone size; where given, it reads once, few, many or a size class.

clone_size d_call cdr3_length j_call v_call cdr3_nt cdr3_aa
many . 14 TRBJ1-3 TRBV11-3 TGTGCCAGCAGCAGCGGCGGCTCTGGAAACACCATATATTTT CASSSGGSGNTIYF
few . 14 TRBJ2-7 TRBV5-1 TGCGCCAGCCGTCCGCAGGTGAGCTCCTACGAGCAGTACTTC CASRPQVSSYEQYF
. . 12 TRBJ2-1 TRBV20-1 TGCAGTGTTCGGGACGCCTTCAATGAGCAGTTCTTC CSVRDAFNEQFF
many . 14 TRBJ2-2 TRBV7-9 TGTGCCAGCAGCTCGCCAGCTAGCACCGGGGAGCTGTTTTTT CASSSPASTGELFF
many . 12 TRBJ1-4 TRBV20-1 TGCAGTGCTAGACCTGCGGGGGCAAAACTGTTTTTT CSARPAGAKLFF
few TRBD2 16 TRBJ2-1 TRBV7-9 TGTGCCAGCAGCCAAATGGTGCTAGCGGGCGTAAATGAGCAGTTCTTC CASSQMVLAGVNEQFF
many . 16 TRBJ2-4 TRBV11-2 TGTGCCAGCAGACCGATCAGGGGATTGGCCAAAAACATTCAGTACTTC CASRPIRGLAKNIQYF
many TRBD1 15 TRBJ2-1 TRBV7-2 TGTGCCAGCAGCGGGACAGGGGGATCCTACAATGAGCAGTTCTTC CASSGTGGSYNEQFF
. TRBD1 15 TRBJ2-7 TRBV6-5 TGTGCCAGCAGTTCCTGGGACAGGAGCTCCTACGAGCAGTACTTC CASSSWDRSSYEQYF
few TRBD1 19 TRBJ2-5 TRBV3-1 TGTGCCAGCAGCCAAGGCGTGTGGGGACAGAGATCAGGCCAAGAGACCCAGTACTTC CASSQGVWGQRSGQETQYF